Each of the 16 T cell receptor beta chains below was sequenced from the same sample in a study of T cells in Graves' hyperthyroidism and ophthalmopathy. Using RNA transcripts as the source, TCR beta CDR3 regions were amplified. First-round RT-PCR of the TCR CDR3 relied on the HTBI primer set. In TCRdb, the multiplex PCR reads were re-called with MiXCR into one record per CDR3 protein. The repertoire includes 300,000 to 450,000 distinct CDR3 sequences, approximately 15% of them detected once, and approximately 30% sits in the top ten. Sequencing was carried out using blood. These receptors were taken from a woman aged 18 to 35 with Graves' hyperthyroidism that later progressed to Graves' ophthalmopathy.

The chain uses TRBV9 and TRBJ2-3; the match to TRBD2 covers 9 bases. The V gene end was trimmed by 0 bases and the J gene end by 5 bases; junction bases not matched to a gene: 4. The CDR3 is made up of 15 amino acids. Germline CDR1 SGDLS, CDR2 YYNGEE. The DNA for the CDR3 is TGTGCCAGCAGCGTAGACCAAGCGGGGGGAGATACGCAGTATTTT. Encoded protein: CASSVDQAGGDTQYF.

This clonotype was found many times. The chain links TRBV11-2 to TRBJ2-7; TRBD2 matches 10 bases. Germline V lookup: CDR1 SGHAT, CDR2 FQNNGV. Trimming at V came to 0 bases and at J to 4 bases, leaving 6 bases not matched to a gene. This CDR3 comprises 16 residues. The CDR3 DNA follows: TGTGCCAGCAGCTTAGATTCCCTAGCGGGGGTATACGAGCAGTACTTC. Encoded protein: CASSLDSLAGVYEQYF.

The rearrangement links TRBV20-1 to TRBJ2-1; 10 nucleotides align to TRBD2. After removal of 5 bases from V and 5 bases from J, the junction contained 9 bases not matched to a gene. The germline gives CDR1 DFQATT, CDR2 SNEGSKA (reference sequence). CDR3 length equals 15 residues. CDR3 amino acids: CSAPTPGLANNEQFF. The CDR3 nucleotides read TGCAGTGCTCCTACTCCGGGACTAGCGAACAATGAGCAGTTCTTC.

This clonotype was observed many times. This chain joins TRBV7-2 and TRBJ2-1, with D perhaps TRBD2 (6 bases). The CDR3 loop spans 16 amino acids. The germline CDR1 and CDR2 sequences are SGHTA and FQGNSA. Trimming left V 5 bases short and J 0 bases short, with 14 bases between. This CDR3 reads CASSLSGTPSYNEQFF. The CDR3, as DNA: TGTGCCAGCAGCCTGTCCGGGACTCCCTCCTACAATGAGCAGTTCTTC.

This clonotype has ten or more counts. This chain links TRBV11-2 with TRBJ1-5; 7 positions agree with TRBD1. Germline V gene data show CDR1 as SGHAT and CDR2 as FQNNGV. The junction had 9 bases not matched to a gene; V was cut back by 5 bases and J by 5 bases. The CDR3 has 15 amino acids. The CDR3 is CASSPNTGEDQPQHF. The DNA of the CDR3 is TGTGCCAGCAGCCCAAACACAGGGGAAGATCAGCCCCAGCATTTT.

This clonotype was counted at least ten times. The rearrangement links TRBV12-3 or TRBV12-4 to TRBJ2-2, with D uncertain. V lost 7 bases, J lost 6 bases, and 9 bases lay in between. The CDR3 runs 12 residues. The CDR3 reads CASTRGPGELFF. CDR3 nucleotide sequence: TGTGCCAGCACACGAGGACCCGGGGAGCTGTTTTTT.

This clonotype was seen only a few times. The chain joins TRBV7-9 to TRBJ2-1; tentatively, D is TRBD2 (5 bases). Germline lookup yields CDR1 SEHNR and CDR2 FQNEAQ (reference sequence). CDR3 length: 13 residues. V lost 2 bases to trimming and J lost 7 bases, with 9 bases between them. The CDR3, as DNA: TGTGCCAGCAGCTTAAGGACTTCTAATGAGCAGTTCTTC. Translated: CASSLRTSNEQFF.

V is TRBV28 and J is TRBJ2-3; D possibly corresponds to TRBD2 (5 bases). The CDR3 consists of 15 residues. Germline lookup yields CDR1 MDHEN and CDR2 SYDVKM. V was shortened by 5 bases and J by 4 bases, with 16 bases between the two germline ends. The CDR3 loop is CASSPLGEGPDTQYF. In nucleotides, the CDR3 is TGTGCCAGCAGTCCCCTAGGAGAGGGCCCAGATACGCAGTATTTT.

This clonotype has a count of ten or more. V is TRBV2 and J is TRBJ2-7; 11 nucleotides agree with TRBD1. The CDR3 loop spans 17 amino acids. Trimming cost V 5 bases and J 7 bases; bases outside gene matches: 16. The germline V gene encodes CDR1 SNHLY and CDR2 FYNNEI. The CDR3 sequence: CASSRDRGYPLTGEQYF. CDR3 nucleotides: TGTGCCAGCAGTCGGGACAGGGGGTACCCACTAACTGGGGAGCAGTACTTC.

This clonotype was counted ten times or more. The V call is TRBV7-9, the J call TRBJ2-3, with 8 bases fitting TRBD1. V was pared by 3 bases and J by 10 bases, with 3 bases of the junction left unmatched. The CDR3 contains 12 residues. Germline CDR1 SEHNR, CDR2 FQNEAQ (reference sequence). The CDR3 spells CASSFGQGAQYF. DNA for the CDR3: TGTGCCAGCAGCTTTGGACAGGGAGCGCAGTATTTT.

The rearrangement joins TRBV7-2 to TRBJ2-1; D might be TRBD1 (5 bases). V was clipped by 0 bases and J by 10 bases, with 22 bases between them. The CDR3 runs 17 residues. Germline CDR1 is SGHTA and CDR2 is FQGNSA. The CDR3 DNA follows: TGTGCCAGCAGCTTAGCCTTAGGGGCAGGGCGCCTGGGAGAGCAGTTCTTC. Encoded protein: CASSLALGAGRLGEQFF.

This clonotype occurred many times. The V call is TRBV5-4, the J call TRBJ2-5, with 9 nucleotides matching TRBD1. The germline V gene has CDR1 SGHNT and CDR2 YYREEE (reference sequence). After removal of 4 bases from V and 5 bases from J, the junction contained 6 bases not matched to a gene. CDR3 length: 14 amino acids. CDR3 coding DNA: TGTGCCAGCAGCCCGGGACAGGGATACGAGACCCAGTACTTC. It translates to CASSPGQGYETQYF.

This rearrangement joins TRBV5-1 to TRBJ2-7; possible D gene TRBD2, 5 bases. Trimming took 4 bases from V and 4 from J, leaving 18 bases between them. Germline loops: CDR1 SGHRS, CDR2 YFSETQ. There are 15 residues in the CDR3. This CDR3 is CASSAGLALTYEQYF. In nucleotides, the CDR3 is TGCGCCAGCAGCGCCGGACTCGCACTTACATACGAGCAGTACTTC. The full variable domain, in which reference TRBV5-1 and TRBJ2-7 provide the parts outside the CDR3, is KAGVTQTPRYLIKTRGQQVTLSCSPISGHRSVSWYQQTPGQGLQFLFEYFSETQRNKGNFPGRFSGRQFSNSRSEMNVSTLELGDSALYLCASSAGLALTYEQYFGPGTRLTVT.

The sample holds a few counts of this clonotype. V gene TRBV27 combines with J gene TRBJ2-2; D gene unclear. V was trimmed by 5 bases and J by 1 base, leaving 8 bases between them. The CDR3 has 14 amino acids. Germline CDR1 MNHEY, CDR2 SMNVEV (reference sequence). This CDR3 reads CASSGGMNTGELFF. In nucleotides, the CDR3 is TGTGCCAGCAGTGGCGGAATGAACACCGGGGAGCTGTTTTTT.

This clonotype was found many times. The chain couples TRBV6-5 to TRBJ1-1; D perhaps matches TRBD1 (5 bases). V was clipped by 2 bases and J by 6 bases, with 7 bases between them. Germline lookup yields CDR1 MNHEY and CDR2 SVGAGI. CDR3 length equals 12 residues. This CDR3 reads CASSYGGSEAFF. CDR3 sequence (DNA): TGTGCCAGCAGTTACGGGGGTTCTGAAGCTTTCTTT.

This chain joins TRBV19 and TRBJ2-2, with TRBD1 identical over 9 bases. The CDR3 loop spans 14 amino acids. V lost 2 bases to trimming and J lost 14 bases; unmatched junction nucleotides: 9. Germline V CDR1 and CDR2: LNHDA, SQIVND (reference sequence). The CDR3 sequence is CASSISSGTGYLFF. As DNA, the CDR3 is TGTGCCAGTAGTATATCGTCCGGGACAGGGTATCTGTTTTTT. The full variable domain, completed using reference TRBV19 and TRBJ2-2, is DGGITQSPKYLFRKEGQNVTLSCEQNLNHDAMYWYRQDPGQGLRLIYYSQIVNDFQKGDIAEGYSVSREKKESFPLTVTSAQKNPTAFYLCASSISSGTGYLFFGEGSRLTVL.